This TCR beta chain was sequenced for a study of blood T cell repertoires in COVID-19. This clone was detected ten times or more. Germline V gene data show CDR1 as LNHDA and CDR2 as SQIVND (reference sequence). This CDR3 region has 14 residues. Deletions cut 5 bases from V and 7 bases from J, with 17 bases between. Using immunoSEQ multiplex PCR, the repertoire was profiled, and TCRdb retains in-frame clones only, with some absent. The data hold hundreds of thousands of clones, with about nine tenths observed a single time. This chain joins TRBV19 and TRBJ1-2; D possibly corresponds to TRBD1 (5 bases). This clonotype was obtained from a man aged 40-50 years who had recovered from COVID-19. The sequencing input was PBMCs or T cells enriched from blood (not recorded which). The CDR3 nucleotides are TGTGCCAGTAGTTTGGCAGGCGGGGGTGGTGGCTACACCTTC. It is translated as CASSLAGGGGGYTF. Drawing the rest from reference TRBV19 and TRBJ1-2, the complete variable domain is DGGITQSPKYLFRKEGQNVTLSCEQNLNHDAMYWYRQDPGQGLRLIYYSQIVNDFQKGDIAEGYSVSREKKESFPLTVTSAQKNPTAFYLCASSLAGGGGGYTFGSGTRLTVV.